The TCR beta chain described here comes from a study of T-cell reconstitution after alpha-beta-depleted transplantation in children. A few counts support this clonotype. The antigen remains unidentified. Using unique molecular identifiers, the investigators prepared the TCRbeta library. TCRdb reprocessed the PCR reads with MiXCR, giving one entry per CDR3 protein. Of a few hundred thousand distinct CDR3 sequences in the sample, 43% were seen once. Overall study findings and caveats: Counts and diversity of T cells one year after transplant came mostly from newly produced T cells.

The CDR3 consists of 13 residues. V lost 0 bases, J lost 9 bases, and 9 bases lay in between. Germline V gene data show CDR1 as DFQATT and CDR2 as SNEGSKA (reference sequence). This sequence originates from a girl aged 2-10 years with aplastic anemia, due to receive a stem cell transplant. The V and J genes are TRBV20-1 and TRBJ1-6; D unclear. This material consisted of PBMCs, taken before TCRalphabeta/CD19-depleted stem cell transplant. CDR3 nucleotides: TGCAGTGCTAGAGATAGTAAAGGTTCACCCCTCCACTTT. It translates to CSARDSKGSPLHF.